The clone carrying this T cell receptor (beta chain) showed up just a few times. Its antigen is unknown. CDR3 size: 15 residues. The V gene end was trimmed by 0 bases and the J gene end by 2 bases; junction bases not matched to a gene: 4. Germline V lookup: CDR1 SGHTA, CDR2 FQGNSA. TCRdb reprocessed the 5' RACE reads with MiXCR, giving one entry per CDR3 protein. In the table there are 1,200 to 1,500 distinct CDR3 sequences, about 14% of which are singletons. The sample originates from a study of spatial heterogeneity in lung cancer. Study-wide points: Counts that tracked tumor mutation counts were those of expanded intratumoral alpha and beta TCRs. Estimation of coverage gave values of 6% to 8% for alpha and about 14% for beta chains in tumor T cells.

Stated time point: sample taken at primary tumor resection. The input material, whole RNA from tumor, nontumor lung or frozen PBMC, was sequenced unsorted. V and J are TRBV7-2 and TRBJ2-7; 7 bases match TRBD2. This sequence was found in a male donor with early-stage non-small cell lung cancer. The sequences come from lung tumor tissue, collected at surgery. CDR3 protein: CASSLAAGPAYEQYF. CDR3 DNA sequence: TGTGCCAGCAGCTTAGCAGCGGGGCCTGCCTACGAGCAGTACTTC.